This T cell receptor beta chain originates from a study of blood T cell repertoires in COVID-19. Study information: Italy, Spain and the United States were the sources of the convalescent and acute COVID-19 samples. PBMCs, B-cell-depleted T cells, or T cells provided the cDNA or gDNA that made up the material.

CDR1 is LNHDA, CDR2 SQIVND, per germline (reference sequence). The CDR3 is made up of 15 amino acids. The J segment lost 5 bases and the V segment lost 5 bases, leaving 9 bases of the junction unmatched. In this sample, this clone turned up once. In the original workflow: Estimation of nucleated cell counts was performed using reference gene primer amplification. Data came from immunoSEQ multiplex PCR; TCRdb stores just in-frame clones and leaves some out. V, J and clone size are those of that table, while D and trimming were read from the DNA. The profile shows under 350,000 clones, roughly 86% of them singletons.

This receptor was identified in a man aged 18 to 35 with active or convalescent COVID-19. V usage is TRBV19 and J usage is TRBJ1-5; 7 bases line up with TRBD1. Input material: peripheral blood. CDR3 sequence (DNA): TGTGCCAGTAGTTCGGGGGACAGTTTGGATCAGCCCCAGCATTTT. Protein product: CASSSGDSLDQPQHF.